This T cell receptor (beta chain) was identified in a study of blood T cells in healthy people across ages. With a J-beta primer mix and a sample-barcoded 5' primer, a second PCR ran about 7 to 11 cycles. TCRdb independently ran MiXCR on the 5' RACE reads; one entry per CDR3 protein. The sample yields roughly 640,000 distinct CDR3 sequences, less than 35% seen once. Whole-study results and caveats: Because sorting was not performed, PBMCs prevented conclusive naive versus antigen-experienced comparison. In these data, TCR beta diversity tracked strongly with naive T cell percentage. Older age went with lower TCR beta diversity per million T cells, in a roughly linear way. There was no known CMV status for donors, so expanded clonotype changes were possibly confounded.

Germline trimming cut 4 bases from V and 2 bases from J; bases unmatched to any gene: 7. CDR3 length: 15 residues. From germline, CDR1 is MGHRA and CDR2 YSYEKL. To note about this clonotype: The antigen remains unidentified.

This TCR derives from a woman aged 80 or over in good health. The chain carries TRBV4-1 and TRBJ2-5; 7 positions match TRBD1. The source material was blood. The CDR3 protein is CASSPRDSQQETQYF. CDR3 in DNA: TGCGCCAGCAGCCCACGGGACAGCCAACAAGAGACCCAGTACTTC.